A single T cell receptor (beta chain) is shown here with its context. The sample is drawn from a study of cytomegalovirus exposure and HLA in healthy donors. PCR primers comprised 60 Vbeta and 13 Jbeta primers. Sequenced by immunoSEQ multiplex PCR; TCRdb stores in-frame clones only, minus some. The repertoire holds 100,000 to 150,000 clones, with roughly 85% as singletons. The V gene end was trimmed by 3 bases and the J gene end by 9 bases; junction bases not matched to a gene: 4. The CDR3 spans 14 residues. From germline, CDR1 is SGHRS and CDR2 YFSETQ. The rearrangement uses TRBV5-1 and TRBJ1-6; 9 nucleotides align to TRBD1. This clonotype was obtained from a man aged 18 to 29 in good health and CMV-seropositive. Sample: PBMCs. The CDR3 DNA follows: TGCGCCAGCAGCTCTGACAGGGGGTTTTCACCCCTCCACTTT. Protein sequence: CASSSDRGFSPLHF.